This T cell receptor (beta chain) derives from a study of T-cell memory formation after mild COVID-19. CDR1 and CDR2 from the germline V gene are KGHDR and SFDVKD. V was pared by 5 bases and J by 7 bases, with 8 bases of the junction left unmatched. CDR3 length: 16 residues. One entry per CDR3 protein, called by TCRdb with MiXCR from the 5' RACE reads. Altogether a few hundred thousand distinct CDR3 sequences are present, around a quarter being singletons, with the ten largest covering roughly an eighth. The TCR was taken from an adult woman who had mild COVID-19 (a few samples of this study predate the infection). Cell type and time point are not known. This rearrangement joins TRBV24-1 to TRBJ2-1; 12 nucleotides match TRBD2. The sample consisted of PBMCs or a T cell subset sorted from them (not recorded which). CDR3 DNA sequence: TGTGCCACCAGTGCCCGACTAGCGGGGGTTTTGAATGAGCAGTTCTTC. Its protein product is CATSARLAGVLNEQFF.